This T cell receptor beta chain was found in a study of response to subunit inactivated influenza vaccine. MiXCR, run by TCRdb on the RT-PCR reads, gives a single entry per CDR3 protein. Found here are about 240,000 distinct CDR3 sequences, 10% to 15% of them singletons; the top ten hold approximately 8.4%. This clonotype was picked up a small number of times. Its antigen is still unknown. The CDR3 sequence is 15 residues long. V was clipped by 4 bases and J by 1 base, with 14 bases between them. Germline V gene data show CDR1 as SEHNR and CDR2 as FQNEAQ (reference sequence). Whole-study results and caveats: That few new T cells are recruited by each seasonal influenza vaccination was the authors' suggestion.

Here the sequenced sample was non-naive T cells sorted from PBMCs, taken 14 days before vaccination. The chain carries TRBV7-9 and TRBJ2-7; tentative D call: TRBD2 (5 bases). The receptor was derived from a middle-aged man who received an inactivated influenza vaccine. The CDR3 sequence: CASSYGGGLSYEQYF. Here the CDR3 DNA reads TGTGCCAGCAGCTATGGAGGTGGCCTGTCCTACGAGCAGTACTTC. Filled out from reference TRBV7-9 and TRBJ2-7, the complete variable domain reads DTGVSQNPRHKITKRGQNVTFRCDPISEHNRLYWYRQTLGQGPEFLTYFQNEAQLEKSRLLSDRFSAERPKGSFSTLEIQRTEQGDSAMYLCASSYGGGLSYEQYFGPGTRLTVT.